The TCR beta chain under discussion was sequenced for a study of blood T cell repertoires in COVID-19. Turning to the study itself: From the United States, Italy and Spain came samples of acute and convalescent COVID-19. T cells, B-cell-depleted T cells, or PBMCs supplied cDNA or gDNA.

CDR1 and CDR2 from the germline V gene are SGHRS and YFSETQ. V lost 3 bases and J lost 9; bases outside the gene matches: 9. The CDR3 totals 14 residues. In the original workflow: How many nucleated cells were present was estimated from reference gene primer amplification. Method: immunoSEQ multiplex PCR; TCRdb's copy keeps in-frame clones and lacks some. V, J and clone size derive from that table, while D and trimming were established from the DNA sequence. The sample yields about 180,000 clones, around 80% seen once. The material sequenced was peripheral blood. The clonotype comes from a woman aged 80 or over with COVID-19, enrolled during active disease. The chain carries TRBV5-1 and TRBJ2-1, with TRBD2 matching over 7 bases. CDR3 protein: CASSSVLGEGEQFF. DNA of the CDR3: TGCGCCAGCAGCTCTGTCCTCGGGGAGGGTGAGCAGTTCTTC. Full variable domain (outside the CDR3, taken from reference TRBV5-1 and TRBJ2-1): KAGVTQTPRYLIKTRGQQVTLSCSPISGHRSVSWYQQTPGQGLQFLFEYFSETQRNKGNFPGRFSGRQFSNSRSEMNVSTLELGDSALYLCASSSVLGEGEQFFGPGTRLTVL.